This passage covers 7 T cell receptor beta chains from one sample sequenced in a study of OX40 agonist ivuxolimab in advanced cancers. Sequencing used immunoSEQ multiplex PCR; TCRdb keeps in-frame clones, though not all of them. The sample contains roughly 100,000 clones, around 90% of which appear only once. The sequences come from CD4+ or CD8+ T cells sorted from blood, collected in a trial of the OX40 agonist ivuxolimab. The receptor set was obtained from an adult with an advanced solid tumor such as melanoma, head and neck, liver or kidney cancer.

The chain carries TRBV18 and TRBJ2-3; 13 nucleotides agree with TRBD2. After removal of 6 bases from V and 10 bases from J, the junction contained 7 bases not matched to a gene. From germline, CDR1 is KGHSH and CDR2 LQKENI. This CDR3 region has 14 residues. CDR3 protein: CASSETSGRVAQYF. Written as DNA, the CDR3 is TGTGCCAGCTCTGAAACTAGCGGGAGGGTTGCGCAGTATTTT.

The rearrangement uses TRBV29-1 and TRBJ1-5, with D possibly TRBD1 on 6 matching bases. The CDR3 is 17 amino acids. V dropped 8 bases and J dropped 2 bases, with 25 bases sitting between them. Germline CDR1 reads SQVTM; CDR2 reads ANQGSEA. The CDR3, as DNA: TGCAGCCCGAGGGGGGGCGGACGGTCTTATGGCAATCAGCCCCAGCATTTT. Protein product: CSPRGGGRSYGNQPQHF.

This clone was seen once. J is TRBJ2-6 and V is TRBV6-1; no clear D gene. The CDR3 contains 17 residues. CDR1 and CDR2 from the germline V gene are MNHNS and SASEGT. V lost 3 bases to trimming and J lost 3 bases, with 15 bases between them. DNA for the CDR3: TGTGCCAGCAGTGATGGCCGGGCTTTCGATGGGGCCAACGTCCTGACTTTC. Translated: CASSDGRAFDGANVLTF.

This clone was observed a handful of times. CDR3 DNA: TGTGCCAGCTCACCGCAGCTAGCGGGTACAGATACGCAGTATTTT. Residues: CASSPQLAGTDTQYF. J is TRBJ2-3 and V is TRBV18, with 8 bases aligning to TRBD2. V trimming: 3 bases; J trimming: 3 bases; junction bases outside the gene matches: 5. This CDR3 contains 15 residues. The germline V gene encodes CDR1 KGHSH and CDR2 LQKENI.

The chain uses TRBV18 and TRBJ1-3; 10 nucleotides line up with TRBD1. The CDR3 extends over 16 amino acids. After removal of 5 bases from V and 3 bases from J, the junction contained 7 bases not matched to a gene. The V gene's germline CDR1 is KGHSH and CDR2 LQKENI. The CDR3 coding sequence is TGTGCCAGCTCAGTCCGGGACAGGGGATTTGGAAACACCATATATTTT. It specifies CASSVRDRGFGNTIYF.

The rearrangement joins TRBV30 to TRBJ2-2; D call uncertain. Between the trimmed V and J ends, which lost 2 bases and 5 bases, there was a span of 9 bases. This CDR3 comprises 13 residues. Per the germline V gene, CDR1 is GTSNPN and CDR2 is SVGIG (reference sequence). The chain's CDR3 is CAWSISWTGELFF. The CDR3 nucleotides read TGTGCCTGGAGTATTAGCTGGACCGGGGAGCTGTTTTTT.

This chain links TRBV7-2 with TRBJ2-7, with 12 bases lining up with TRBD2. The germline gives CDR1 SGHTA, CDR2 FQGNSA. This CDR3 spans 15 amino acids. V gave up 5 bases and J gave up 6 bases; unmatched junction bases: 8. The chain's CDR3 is CASSPPSGRASEQYF. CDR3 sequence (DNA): TGTGCCAGCAGCCCCCCTAGCGGGAGGGCATCCGAGCAGTACTTC.